The 26 T cell receptor beta chains below come from one sample, sequenced in a study of T cells in Graves' hyperthyroidism and ophthalmopathy. There were TCR beta CDR3 regions amplified from RNA transcripts. An initial round of RT-PCR targeting the TCR CDR3 relied on the HTBI primer set. TCRdb fed the multiplex PCR reads into MiXCR, producing one record per CDR3 protein. In the table there are about 570,000 distinct CDR3 sequences, 40% to 55% of which are singletons. Sequenced material: peripheral blood or thyroid tissue (not recorded which). The receptors stem from an adult woman with Graves' disease, either hyperthyroidism or ophthalmopathy (not recorded which).

There are many counts of this clonotype. The chain employs TRBV20-1 and TRBJ2-5; 8 bases are shared with TRBD2. The CDR3 totals 15 residues. Per germline, CDR1 DFQATT and CDR2 SNEGSKA (reference sequence). V lost 3 bases to trimming and J lost 5 bases; unmatched junction nucleotides: 11. CDR3 sequence (DNA): TGCAGTGCTAGCCGGATGAGCGGGAGCGTTGAGACCCAGTACTTC. Translation gives CSASRMSGSVETQYF.

Comments on this clonotype: This may stem from a read error, because a much larger clone lies one nucleotide away. V gene TRBV6-5 combines with J gene TRBJ1-2, with D uncertain. The CDR3 runs to 14 residues. Germline CDR1 reads MNHEY; CDR2 reads SVGAGI. As DNA, the CDR3 is TGTGCCATCAGTTACGGAGCCGCTAACTATGGCTACACCTTC. Protein product: CAISYGAANYGYTF.

This clonotype was observed many times. The chain carries TRBV11-2 and TRBJ2-7; tentative D call: TRBD1 (5 bases). The length of the CDR3 is 14 residues. V gave up 1 base and J gave up 1 base, with 8 bases separating them. Looked up from germline, CDR1 is SGHAT and CDR2 is FQNNGV. The CDR3 sequence is CASSLGAGSYEQYF. The DNA for the CDR3 is TGTGCCAGCAGCTTAGGCGCAGGGTCCTACGAGCAGTACTTC.

The chain has TRBV7-8 and TRBJ1-5; D is possibly TRBD1 (6 bases). In germline, CDR1 is SGHVS, CDR2 FQNEAQ. Trimming stripped 1 base from V and 0 bases from J, with 10 bases between. The CDR3 has 16 amino acids. This CDR3 is CASSLVGAYSNQPQHF. The CDR3 DNA reads TGTGCCAGCAGCTTAGTGGGGGCTTATAGCAATCAGCCCCAGCATTTT.

As regards this clonotype: One end of the junction is discordant with germline, which a read error may explain. V gene TRBV25-1 combines with J gene TRBJ2-5, with TRBD2 identical over 14 bases. The CDR3 loop spans 18 amino acids. Per germline, CDR1 MGHDK and CDR2 SYGVNS. CDR3 nucleotides: TGTGCCAGCAGCATGTCCGGGACTAGCGGGAGTGGCCAAGAGACCCGGTACTTC. Translating gives CASSMSGTSGSGQETRYF. The variable domain in full, completed from reference TRBV25-1 and TRBJ2-5, reads EADIYQTPRYLVIGTGKKITLECSQTMGHDKMYWYQQDPGMELHLIHYSYGVNSTEKGDLSSESTVSRIRTEHFPLTLESARPSHTSQYLCASSMSGTSGSGQETRYFGPGTRLLVL.

V is TRBV7-8 and J is TRBJ1-5; possible D gene TRBD1, 6 bases. Looked up from germline, CDR1 is SGHVS and CDR2 is FQNEAQ. CDR3 size: 12 residues. Trimming stripped 1 base from V and 10 bases from J, with 8 bases between. DNA for the CDR3: TGTGCCAGCAGCTTAGAACAGGGTCCCCAGCATTTT. Translated: CASSLEQGPQHF. The full variable domain, rest sourced from reference TRBV7-8 and TRBJ1-5, is GAGVSQSPRYKVAKRGQDVALRCDPISGHVSLFWYQQALGQGPEFLTYFQNEAQLDKSGLPSDRFFAERPEGSVSTLKIQRTQQEDSAVYLCASSLEQGPQHFGDGTRLSIL.

This rearrangement joins TRBV7-2 to TRBJ1-5, with 10 bases fitting TRBD1. This CDR3 contains 15 residues. Germline V CDR1 and CDR2: SGHTA, FQGNSA. With 0 bases clipped from V and 5 bases from J, the junction kept 1 base outside the gene matches. Here the CDR3 DNA reads TGTGCCAGCAGCTTAGCCGGGACAGGGGATCAGCCCCAGCATTTT. Translated, it gives CASSLAGTGDQPQHF.

The chain carries TRBV20-1 and TRBJ2-3; D possibly corresponds to TRBD2 (6 bases). Per the germline V gene, CDR1 is DFQATT and CDR2 is SNEGSKA (reference sequence). The CDR3 has 16 amino acids. V was shortened by 6 bases and J by 4 bases, with 23 bases between the two germline ends. CDR3 sequence: CSATLVGGRTADTQYF. The CDR3 DNA is TGCAGTGCCACCCTCGTGGGGGGTAGGACCGCAGATACGCAGTATTTT.

V usage is TRBV20-1 and J usage is TRBJ2-7; 8 bases agree with TRBD1. There are 13 residues in the CDR3. V trimming: 4 bases; J trimming: 3 bases; junction bases outside the gene matches: 5. Germline assignment: CDR1 DFQATT and CDR2 SNEGSKA (reference sequence). CDR3 sequence reads: CSAKWGQVYEQYF. The CDR3, as DNA: TGCAGTGCTAAATGGGGACAGGTCTACGAGCAGTACTTC.

This clonotype has ten or more counts. This chain joins TRBV29-1 and TRBJ2-2; 10 bases align to TRBD1. Germline CDR1 is SQVTM and CDR2 is ANQGSEA. With 7 bases clipped from V and 6 bases from J, the junction kept 17 bases outside the gene matches. CDR3 size: 17 residues. The CDR3 region is CSAVLRDRGSGAGELFF. Written as DNA, the CDR3 is TGCAGCGCGGTACTCCGGGACAGGGGCTCGGGGGCCGGGGAGCTGTTTTTT.

This clonotype came up a few times. The chain combines TRBV9 with TRBJ2-5, with 7 positions matching TRBD2. The CDR3 runs 16 residues. J gave up 5 bases and V 5 bases, and 15 bases lay outside the gene matches. Per the germline V gene, CDR1 is SGDLS and CDR2 is YYNGEE. The CDR3 spells CASSLVLGARGETQYF. The CDR3, as DNA: TGTGCCAGCAGTTTGGTCCTCGGGGCGCGGGGGGAGACCCAGTACTTC. Combining the CDR3 with reference TRBV9 and TRBJ2-5 gives the whole variable domain DSGVTQTPKHLITATGQRVTLRCSPRSGDLSVYWYQQSLDQGLQFLIQYYNGEERAKGNILERFSAQQFPDLHSELNLSSLELGDSALYFCASSLVLGARGETQYFGPGTRLLVL.

The chain employs TRBV20-1 and TRBJ2-3; no clear D. Germline loops: CDR1 DFQATT, CDR2 SNEGSKA (reference sequence). V gave up 1 base and J gave up 2 bases, with 13 bases separating them. CDR3 length: 15 residues. CDR3 nucleotide sequence: TGCAGTGCTAGAGGTAGCTGGGGAATCACAGATACGCAGTATTTT. Translating it yields CSARGSWGITDTQYF.

V and J are TRBV10-2 and TRBJ2-5, with 7 bases lining up with TRBD1. Per the germline V gene, CDR1 is WSHSY and CDR2 is SAAADI. The CDR3 is made up of 15 amino acids. The junction had 4 bases not matched to a gene; V was cut back by 2 bases and J by 1 base. CDR3 nucleotides: TGCGCCAGCAGTGAGAAACACAGGGGCCAAGAGACCCAGTACTTC. This encodes CASSEKHRGQETQYF.

Comment on this clonotype: Given a much more abundant clone one base away, this may be a read error. The rearrangement uses TRBV6-2 or TRBV6-3 and TRBJ2-7; D is unclear. V lost 6 bases to trimming and J lost 5 bases, with 17 bases between them. This CDR3 is 14 amino acids long. Germline V gives CDR1 MNHEY, CDR2 SVGEGT. The CDR3 is CASSLPTKRHEQYF. CDR3 DNA sequence: TGTGCCAGCAGCTTGCCCACTAAGCGTCACGAGCAGTACTTC.

The rearrangement joins TRBV24-1 to TRBJ1-2; TRBD1 matches 8 bases. The CDR3 loop spans 15 amino acids. Trimming took 5 bases from V and 0 from J; bases not matched to a gene: 4. CDR1 KGHDR and CDR2 SFDVKD come from the germline V gene. CDR3 region: CATSGGQGTNYGYTF. The CDR3 DNA follows: TGTGCCACCAGTGGAGGACAGGGTACTAACTATGGCTACACCTTC.

On this clonotype: A read error may be the cause here, since a much bigger clone is one base away. The CDR3 DNA reads TGTGCCAGCTCACCACAGGTGACTCCTCAGCCCCAGCATTTT. It yields the protein CASSPQVTPQPQHF. J is TRBJ1-5 and V is TRBV18; no clear D. Trimming took 1 base from V and 6 from J, leaving 10 bases between them. The germline V gene encodes CDR1 KGHSH and CDR2 LQKENI. This CDR3 is built from 14 residues.

In its sample, this clonotype was seen many times. The gene calls are TRBV9 and TRBJ2-7, with TRBD2 identical over 11 bases. Trimming at V came to 4 bases and at J to 0 bases, leaving 9 bases not matched to a gene. This CDR3 contains 17 residues. CDR1 is SGDLS, CDR2 YYNGEE, per germline. CDR3 region: CASSPRSGLADSYEQYF. CDR3 sequence (DNA): TGTGCCAGCAGCCCCCGATCGGGACTAGCGGACTCCTACGAGCAGTACTTC.

The table lists this clonotype with a few counts. The chain recombines TRBV28 with TRBJ2-7, with 13 bases matching TRBD2. Germline V gene sequence: CDR1 MDHEN, CDR2 SYDVKM. The CDR3 extends over 16 amino acids. The J segment lost 4 bases and the V segment lost 1 base, leaving 4 bases of the junction unmatched. CDR3 DNA sequence: TGTGCCAGCAGTTTATTGGGGACTAGCGGGATGTACGAGCAGTACTTC. This translates into CASSLLGTSGMYEQYF. Together with reference TRBV28 and TRBJ2-7, the CDR3 gives the full variable domain: DVKVTQSSRYLVKRTGEKVFLECVQDMDHENMFWYRQDPGLGLRLIYFSYDVKMKEKGDIPEGYSVSREKKERFSLILESASTNQTSMYLCASSLLGTSGMYEQYFGPGTRLTVT.

The gene calls are TRBV5-6 and TRBJ2-7; the D gene is possibly TRBD2 (5 bases). V shed 5 bases and J shed 4 bases, with 16 bases lying between them. CDR1 and CDR2 from the germline V gene are SGHDT and YYEEEE. CDR3 length: 14 amino acids. CDR3: CASSYEGGSYEQYF. The CDR3 DNA sequence: TGTGCCAGCAGTTATGAGGGCGGGTCGTACGAGCAGTACTTC. The complete variable domain, with remaining parts taken from reference TRBV5-6 and TRBJ2-7, reads DAGVTQSPTHLIKTRGQQVTLRCSPKSGHDTVSWYQQALGQGPQFIFQYYEEEERQRGNFPDRFSGHQFPNYSSELNVNALLLGDSALYLCASSYEGGSYEQYFGPGTRLTVT.

This chain joins TRBV10-3 and TRBJ2-7, with 10 bases matching TRBD1. This CDR3 has 13 residues. J gave up 6 bases and V 11 bases, and 10 bases lay outside the gene matches. Germline V lookup: CDR1 ENHRY, CDR2 SYGVKD. This CDR3 is CAPRDRGRGEQYF. The CDR3 nucleotides are TGTGCCCCAAGGGACAGGGGTCGAGGCGAGCAGTACTTC.

The chain combines TRBV2 with TRBJ2-1; TRBD2 matches 12 bases. This CDR3 comprises 18 residues. With 4 bases clipped from V and 6 bases from J, the junction kept 13 bases outside the gene matches. Germline CDR1 and CDR2: SNHLY and FYNNEI. CDR3 sequence: CASSALAGGPRYPNEQFF. In DNA, the CDR3 is TGTGCCAGCAGTGCTCTAGCGGGAGGGCCCCGATATCCCAATGAGCAGTTCTTC.

This clonotype was counted once. Germline and junction disagree at one end, which may indicate a read error. CDR3 region: CASSPRGAETQHF. In DNA form, the CDR3 reads TGTGCCAGCAGCCCCAGGGGGGCAGAGACCCAGCACTTC. J is TRBJ2-7 and V is TRBV14; weak D call: TRBD1 (7 bases). In germline, CDR1 is SGHDN, CDR2 FVKESK. There are 13 residues in the CDR3.

There are a few counts of this clonotype. The chain couples TRBV20-1 to TRBJ1-6, with D uncertain. The CDR3 covers 10 residues. Trimming stripped 3 bases from V and 14 bases from J, with 8 bases between. Germline V CDR1 and CDR2: DFQATT, SNEGSKA (reference sequence). CDR3 sequence: CSASLLALHF. The CDR3 DNA sequence: TGCAGTGCTAGTCTCCTGGCCCTCCACTTT.

The chain recombines TRBV7-9 with TRBJ1-2; no definite D call. The CDR3 has 11 residues. Trimming stripped 5 bases from V and 7 bases from J, with 8 bases between. Germline V gene lookup returns CDR1 SEHNR and CDR2 FQNEAQ (reference sequence). The CDR3 nucleotides are TGTGCCAGCAGCGCGAGTGGTGGCTACACCTTC. This sequence encodes CASSASGGYTF.

The chain has TRBV20-1 and TRBJ1-2; the match to TRBD1 covers 12 bases. The CDR3 sequence is 14 residues long. CDR1 is DFQATT and CDR2 is SNEGSKA in the germline V gene (reference sequence). The ends lost 5 bases at V and 2 bases at J; junction bases unmatched: 3. The CDR3 DNA sequence: TGCAGTGCTGCCGGGACAGGGGGCAACTATGGCTACACCTTC. It is translated as CSAAGTGGNYGYTF.

In this sample, this clonotype turned up many times. The rearrangement uses TRBV7-9 and TRBJ1-1; possibly TRBD1 for D (5 bases). Trimming removed 3 bases from V and 0 bases from J, with 8 bases in between. The CDR3 contains 14 residues. Germline V gene sequence: CDR1 SEHNR, CDR2 FQNEAQ (reference sequence). In DNA form, the CDR3 reads TGTGCCAGCAGCTTTGGGACCTTGAACACTGAAGCTTTCTTT. Protein product: CASSFGTLNTEAFF. Based on the CDR3 plus reference TRBV7-9 and TRBJ1-1, the full variable domain is DTGVSQNPRHKITKRGQNVTFRCDPISEHNRLYWYRQTLGQGPEFLTYFQNEAQLEKSRLLSDRFSAERPKGSFSTLEIQRTEQGDSAMYLCASSFGTLNTEAFFGQGTRLTVV.